One and the same sample provided the 6 T cell receptor beta chains below, sequenced in a study of CD8+ T cells in alopecia areata. Extraction of RNA preceded its reverse transcription into cDNA, which served as the sequencing template. Clones were read by immunoSEQ multiplex PCR, and TCRdb kept only the in-frame ones, dropping some. Of 150,000 or so clones listed, around 50% are singletons. Material for sequencing was CD4+ T cells sorted from blood. The receptors come from a human donor with alopecia areata.

This clone came up once. The chain has TRBV11-2 and TRBJ2-1; D possibly corresponds to TRBD2 (6 bases). Germline V gene data show CDR1 as SGHAT and CDR2 as FQNNGV. CDR3 length: 16 residues. The germline V and J ends were trimmed by 1 base and 5 bases, with 15 bases remaining between them. The chain's CDR3 is CASSLVRPSANNEQFF. The CDR3 coding sequence is TGTGCCAGCAGCTTAGTGAGGCCTAGCGCTAACAATGAGCAGTTCTTC.

The chain is built from TRBV28 and TRBJ2-1; TRBD1 agrees at 7 bases. The J segment lost 10 bases and the V segment lost 5 bases, leaving 14 bases of the junction unmatched. This CDR3 has 15 amino acids. CDR1 and CDR2 from the germline V gene are MDHEN and SYDVKM. The CDR3, as DNA: TGTGCCAGCAGTCCTACTTCGACAGGGTCCGGGGAGCAGTTCTTC. Residues: CASSPTSTGSGEQFF.

As regards this clone: The junction shows a germline mismatch at one end, possibly a read error. The J gene is TRBJ2-2, the V gene TRBV5-6; D call uncertain. The CDR3 totals 12 residues. CDR1 is SGHDT, CDR2 YYEEEE, per germline. The CDR3 loop is CASSLNAGELFF. The CDR3 nucleotides are TGTGCCAGCAGCTTGAACGCCGGGGAGCTGTTTTTT.

The genes are TRBV29-1 and TRBJ2-2; TRBD1 is a possible D gene (6 bases). The CDR3 length is 13 residues. V lost 1 base and J lost 7, with 10 bases in between. Looked up from germline, CDR1 is SQVTM and CDR2 is ANQGSEA. Written as DNA, the CDR3 is TGCAGCGTTGAAGGGACAGTGGACGGGGAGCTGTTTTTT. As protein: CSVEGTVDGELFF.

V usage is TRBV10-3 and J usage is TRBJ2-5; no reliable D call. This CDR3 contains 13 residues. CDR1 is ENHRY, CDR2 SYGVKD, per germline. Between the trimmed V and J ends, which lost 1 base and 1 base, there was a span of 4 bases. The CDR3 here is CAISEYSQETQYF. The CDR3, as DNA: TGTGCCATCAGTGAGTACAGCCAAGAGACCCAGTACTTC.

J is TRBJ2-1 and V is TRBV5-1; D call uncertain. CDR1 is SGHRS, CDR2 YFSETQ, per germline. V was clipped by 4 bases and J by 3 bases, with 11 bases between them. The CDR3 has 14 amino acids. The CDR3 here is CASSLVGNYNEQFF. For the CDR3, the DNA is TGCGCCAGCAGCCTAGTAGGCAACTACAATGAGCAGTTCTTC. Supplemented by reference TRBV5-1 and TRBJ2-1, the full variable domain reads KAGVTQTPRYLIKTRGQQVTLSCSPISGHRSVSWYQQTPGQGLQFLFEYFSETQRNKGNFPGRFSGRQFSNSRSEMNVSTLELGDSALYLCASSLVGNYNEQFFGPGTRLTVL.